This T cell receptor (beta chain) was sequenced for a study of blood T cell repertoires in COVID-19. Study information: The analysed material was cDNA or gDNA that came from T cells, B-cell-depleted T cells, or PBMCs.

Profiled with immunoSEQ multiplex PCR; TCRdb holds only in-frame clones, not every one. The sample includes some 74,000 clones, approximately 83% of them seen just once. This clone was detected a few times. Sequenced: peripheral blood. This receptor was obtained from a man older than 75 with acute or convalescent COVID-19.

For the CDR3, the DNA is TGTGCCAGCAGTCGTGGACTAGCGGGGGGGTCTGAGCAGTTCTTC. It codes for CASSRGLAGGSEQFF. V is TRBV6-2 or TRBV6-3 and J is TRBJ2-1; 15 nucleotides align to TRBD2. The V gene end was trimmed by 5 bases and the J gene end by 9 bases; junction bases not matched to a gene: 5. The CDR3 runs to 15 residues. Per germline, CDR1 MNHEY and CDR2 SVGEGT.